The source of this T cell receptor beta chain is a study of blood T cell repertoires in COVID-19 (dated by TCRdb to the early 2020s). Notes on the research overall: Collaborator samples came from the United States, Italy and Spain and covered acute and convalescent phases of COVID-19. Sample metadata almost always included a de-identified subject ID, COVID-19 status, age in years and sex. The dataset comprised deeply sampled blood TCRbeta repertoires from subjects exposed to, actively infected with, or recovered from COVID-19. HLA class I and class II types, where available, came from metadata supplied by the sample provider rather than from assay-based typing. The material from the prospective study consisted of cDNA or gDNA derived from T cells, B-cell-depleted T cells, or PBMCs. The repertoires were released in a freely available public database meant as a resource for research on the immune response to SARS-CoV-2. Samples came from the ongoing ImmuneRACE study (first 160 participants) plus 1,254 subjects from 6 global collaborators.

Overall study results and their limits: The quantity of clinical and demographic metadata differed by source and by participant and was supplied without curation.

The count of this clone is one. Its antigen is unknown. No much larger clonotype is one base removed from it; base qualities were not supplied. The collaborating institutions used their own protocols to collect whole blood in K2EDTA tubes. For TCRbeta analysis, collaborators shipped samples in one of three forms: frozen whole blood, isolated PBMCs, or DNA extracted from either of those sample types. TCRbeta CDR3 regions were amplified from genomic DNA by means of the immunoSEQ Assay, a bias-controlled multiplex PCR. In the paper's pipeline: Nucleated cell counts per sample were estimated from amplification of reference gene primers within the assay. Sequence reads were collapsed and filtered to measure the absolute abundance of every unique TCRbeta CDR3 rearrangement. For each sample, productive Simpson clonality was calculated by taking the square root of Simpson's diversity index across productive rearrangements. The source is immuneACCESS, and TCRdb retained only in-frame sequences with V and J called. Part of the clones is not carried over; for the studies checked, unresolved V genes explain less than half of this, and the remainder is unexplained. V, J and clone size are taken as reported in that table, and D and trimming were inferred from the DNA itself. Present in this sample are 150,000 to 200,000 clones, approximately 90% of which were seen just once. The ten largest clones add up to 20% to 25% of the sample.

V and J are trimmed by 5 bases and 2 bases, and the gene matches miss 17 bases of the junction. From a lookup of the germline V gene (reference sequence), CDR1 and CDR2 are MNHEY and SMNVEV. The CDR3 runs 19 amino acids, cysteine and phenylalanine included. The read is trimmed to its CDR3 DNA, 57 bases read in frame from base 1. The sample consisted of peripheral blood. The V gene is TRBV27 and the J gene is TRBJ1-2, and TRBD1 aligns with 10 junction nucleotides. The TCR comes from a man in his sixties with active or convalescent COVID-19. Here the CDR3 is given as CASSLTGGRNTRKNYGYTF. Read as DNA, the sequence is TGTGCCAGCAGTCTGACAGGGGGCCGGAATACTCGTAAAAACTATGGCTACACCTTC.